The 32 T cell receptor beta chains presented below share a single source sample, sequenced in a study of blood T cell repertoires in COVID-19. Data came from immunoSEQ multiplex PCR; TCRdb stores just in-frame clones and leaves some out. The sample consists of 40,000 to 55,000 clones, roughly 84% of them appearing once. The sample taken for sequencing was peripheral blood. The receptors here all came from a woman between 70 and 85 years old with acute or convalescent COVID-19.

The chain employs TRBV5-1 and TRBJ2-2, with D uncertain. The CDR3 has 15 amino acids. Germline lookup yields CDR1 SGHRS and CDR2 YFSETQ. V gave up 4 bases and J gave up 0 bases, with 10 bases separating them. CDR3 nucleotide sequence: TGCGCCAGCAGCCCCGCCTCGGCGAACACCGGGGAGCTGTTTTTT. It is translated as CASSPASANTGELFF.

The chain couples TRBV27 to TRBJ2-3, with TRBD1 matching 9 bases. The CDR3 has 14 residues. V shed 8 bases, J shed 4 bases, and the junction held 7 bases outside the gene matches. The germline V gene encodes CDR1 MNHEY and CDR2 SMNVEV (reference sequence). CDR3 DNA sequence: TGTGCCAGCCACGACAGGGGGGTGTCAGATACGCAGTATTTT. Residues: CASHDRGVSDTQYF.

The chain combines TRBV10-3 with TRBJ1-1, with D possibly matching TRBD1 (6 bases). The CDR3 covers 14 residues. Germline V gene sequence: CDR1 ENHRY, CDR2 SYGVKD. V shed 4 bases and J shed 2 bases, with 11 bases lying between them. The CDR3 DNA reads TGTGCCATCAGTGCGGGGGGCCAAAACACTGAAGCTTTCTTT. As protein: CAISAGGQNTEAFF.

This clone was recorded once. This sequence joins TRBV6-5 and TRBJ1-1, with a weak D call TRBD1 (5 bases). The CDR3 runs 14 residues. CDR1 is MNHEY and CDR2 is SVGAGI in the germline V gene. V gave up 2 bases and J gave up 8 bases, with 15 bases separating them. This CDR3 is CASSYGGGFEEAFF. CDR3 coding DNA: TGTGCCAGCAGTTACGGGGGGGGGTTCGAGGAAGCTTTCTTT.

The chain combines TRBV7-2 with TRBJ2-3, with 7 bases fitting TRBD1. The ends lost 3 bases at V and 1 base at J; junction bases unmatched: 1. Germline CDR1 SGHTA, CDR2 FQGNSA. This CDR3 region has 14 residues. The CDR3 region has the DNA TGTGCCAGCAGCTTCGACAGGGGCACAGATACGCAGTATTTT. Translating it yields CASSFDRGTDTQYF.

The sample holds a few counts of this clone. The chain couples TRBV6-5 to TRBJ1-2; the D gene is possibly TRBD1 (5 bases). This CDR3 region has 12 residues. The V gene lost 9 bases and the J gene lost 3 bases, with 11 bases spanning the gap. From germline, CDR1 is MNHEY and CDR2 SVGAGI. The CDR3 region has the DNA TGTGCCAGTTCCCCAGGGTACTATGGCTACACCTTC. Its protein is CASSPGYYGYTF.

The chain couples TRBV19 to TRBJ2-1; 7 bases align to TRBD1. Germline V gene lookup returns CDR1 LNHDA and CDR2 SQIVND (reference sequence). The V gene end was trimmed by 7 bases and the J gene end by 7 bases; junction bases not matched to a gene: 7. The CDR3 length is 13 residues. The CDR3 protein is CASTTTGWNEQFF. In DNA form, the CDR3 reads TGTGCCAGTACCACGACAGGGTGGAATGAGCAGTTCTTC. Filled out from reference TRBV19 and TRBJ2-1, the complete variable domain reads DGGITQSPKYLFRKEGQNVTLSCEQNLNHDAMYWYRQDPGQGLRLIYYSQIVNDFQKGDIAEGYSVSREKKESFPLTVTSAQKNPTAFYLCASTTTGWNEQFFGPGTRLTVL.

The V call is TRBV6-2 or TRBV6-3, the J call TRBJ2-1, with a tentative D call TRBD2 (5 bases). V was clipped by 4 bases and J by 6 bases, with 19 bases between them. The CDR3 is made up of 16 amino acids. Per the germline V gene, CDR1 is MNHEY and CDR2 is SVGEGT. CDR3: CASSFRITGFVNEQFF. The CDR3 DNA is TGTGCCAGCAGTTTCCGAATCACGGGGTTTGTCAATGAGCAGTTCTTC.

The chain is built from TRBV9 and TRBJ2-1, with TRBD2 as a possible D gene (5 bases). CDR1 and CDR2 (germline): SGDLS, YYNGEE. The V and J ends lost 3 bases and 2 bases respectively, with 15 bases between them. The CDR3 is made up of 16 amino acids. The CDR3 is CASSAHSRGTYNEQFF. As DNA, the CDR3 is TGTGCCAGCAGCGCCCATAGCCGGGGAACCTACAATGAGCAGTTCTTC.

V and J are TRBV11-2 and TRBJ2-1, with D tentatively TRBD2 (7 bases). The CDR3 totals 16 residues. Trimming pared 5 bases from V and 6 bases from J, leaving 20 bases between. From germline, CDR1 is SGHAT and CDR2 FQNNGV. Here the CDR3 reads CASSQQGGSAANEQFF. The CDR3 DNA sequence: TGTGCCAGCAGCCAACAGGGCGGGAGCGCGGCCAATGAGCAGTTCTTC.

A single count supports this clone. The chain is built from TRBV5-5 and TRBJ2-3; 12 nucleotides agree with TRBD2. The CDR3 contains 16 residues. V shed 3 bases, J shed 2 bases, and the junction held 4 bases outside the gene matches. Germline values: CDR1 SGHKS, CDR2 YYEKEE (reference sequence). The CDR3: CASSSGLAGFTDTQYF. DNA of the CDR3: TGTGCCAGCAGCTCGGGACTAGCGGGTTTCACAGATACGCAGTATTTT.

The rearrangement joins TRBV7-9 to TRBJ1-1; 9 positions agree with TRBD1. V lost 3 bases and J lost 0; bases outside the gene matches: 11. Germline lookup yields CDR1 SEHNR and CDR2 FQNEAQ (reference sequence). The CDR3 covers 18 residues. Here the CDR3 DNA reads TGTGCCAGCAGCTTTCCGGACAGGGGAGTTTTCGTGAACACTGAAGCTTTCTTT. It encodes CASSFPDRGVFVNTEAFF. The whole variable domain, remainder taken from reference TRBV7-9 and TRBJ1-1, is DTGVSQNPRHKITKRGQNVTFRCDPISEHNRLYWYRQTLGQGPEFLTYFQNEAQLEKSRLLSDRFSAERPKGSFSTLEIQRTEQGDSAMYLCASSFPDRGVFVNTEAFFGQGTRLTVV.

The V and J genes are TRBV19 and TRBJ2-1, with 12 bases fitting TRBD2. V was pared by 6 bases and J by 11 bases, with 14 bases of the junction left unmatched. This CDR3 is built from 16 residues. CDR1 is LNHDA, CDR2 SQIVND, per germline (reference sequence). CDR3 sequence reads: CASRNDGTSGPRQQFF. CDR3 sequence (DNA): TGTGCCAGTAGGAACGACGGGACTAGCGGGCCGCGTCAGCAGTTCTTC.

For the CDR3, the DNA is TGTGCCAGCTCACCCCAGCGGCTAGAGACCCAGTACTTC. Its translation: CASSPQRLETQYF. The V gene is TRBV18, the J gene TRBJ2-5; perhaps TRBD2 as D (5 bases). The germline V gene has CDR1 KGHSH and CDR2 LQKENI. V lost 3 bases and J lost 4, with 9 bases in between. The CDR3 contains 13 residues.

The gene calls are TRBV5-4 and TRBJ2-2, with 11 positions matching TRBD2. Germline loops: CDR1 SGHNT, CDR2 YYREEE (reference sequence). V shed 5 bases, J shed 1 base, and the junction held 4 bases outside the gene matches. There are 16 residues in the CDR3. The CDR3 loop is CASSTGTSGNTGELFF. Here the CDR3 DNA reads TGTGCCAGCAGTACCGGGACTAGCGGGAACACCGGGGAGCTGTTTTTT.

V gene TRBV11-3 combines with J gene TRBJ2-4; a weak D match, TRBD2 (6 bases). CDR1 is SGHNT and CDR2 is YENEEA in the germline V gene. Trimming pared 0 bases from V and 8 bases from J, leaving 23 bases between. The CDR3 has 18 residues. The chain's CDR3 is CASSLDRGISALYDIQYF. DNA of the CDR3: TGTGCCAGCAGCTTAGATCGCGGGATTAGCGCCCTATATGACATTCAGTACTTC.

The J gene is TRBJ1-2, the V gene TRBV7-2; 7 bases are shared with TRBD1. Trimming at V came to 7 bases and at J to 6 bases, leaving 11 bases not matched to a gene. CDR3 length: 14 residues. Germline CDR1 and CDR2: SGHTA and FQGNSA. The CDR3 bases are TGTGCCAGCACCGCCCCCCAGGGGGTGGATGGCTACACCTTC. It encodes CASTAPQGVDGYTF.

The chain links TRBV5-8 to TRBJ1-3, with D hard to call. Trimming took off 0 bases at V and 0 bases at J, with 10 bases between the two ends. CDR3 length: 16 residues. Germline CDR1 is SGHTS and CDR2 is YDEGEE. The CDR3 bases are TGTGCCAGCAGCTTGGCGTTGGGGAGCTCTGGAAACACCATATATTTT. Translating gives CASSLALGSSGNTIYF.

The gene calls are TRBV27 and TRBJ2-1, with D possibly TRBD2 on 5 matching bases. This CDR3 is built from 17 residues. Trimming took off 7 bases at V and 0 bases at J, with 19 bases between the two ends. Per germline, CDR1 MNHEY and CDR2 SMNVEV (reference sequence). The DNA for the CDR3 is TGTGCCAGCACCCTCTTCAGTCAAGGGAGCTCCTACAATGAGCAGTTCTTC. It yields the protein CASTLFSQGSSYNEQFF.

This clone has a single count. The chain is built from TRBV29-1 and TRBJ1-1, with D possibly being TRBD1 (6 bases). CDR3 length: 11 amino acids. CDR1 is SQVTM, CDR2 ANQGSEA, per germline. V lost 3 bases to trimming and J lost 7 bases, with 9 bases between them. For the CDR3, the DNA is TGCAGCGTTGACGGGACAAATGAAGCTTTCTTT. It encodes CSVDGTNEAFF.

This sequence joins TRBV6-5 and TRBJ2-2, with 7 bases that match TRBD1. The germline gives CDR1 MNHEY, CDR2 SVGAGI. This CDR3 has 14 residues. V lost 7 bases and J lost 6; bases outside the gene matches: 8. The CDR3 region is CASMETGIPGELFF. The CDR3 nucleotides read TGTGCCAGCATGGAGACAGGGATCCCCGGGGAGCTGTTTTTT.

V and J are TRBV19 and TRBJ1-5, with a tentative D call TRBD1 (6 bases). Trimming left V 7 bases short and J 5 bases short, with 18 bases between. CDR3 length: 15 amino acids. From germline, CDR1 is LNHDA and CDR2 SQIVND (reference sequence). CDR3 in DNA: TGTGCCAGTACCCGGCGGACAGACAGTTATCAGCCCCAGCATTTT. It translates to CASTRRTDSYQPQHF.

V gene TRBV19 combines with J gene TRBJ2-1; 9 positions match TRBD2. This CDR3 spans 18 amino acids. With V trimmed by 5 bases and J by 6 bases, 17 bases remained unmatched. Germline loops: CDR1 LNHDA, CDR2 SQIVND (reference sequence). CDR3 in amino acids: CASSAPRGAGGRVNEQFF. CDR3 bases: TGTGCCAGTAGTGCCCCCCGCGGCGCGGGAGGGCGGGTCAATGAGCAGTTCTTC.

This clone turned up a few times. V usage is TRBV6-6 and J usage is TRBJ2-2, with TRBD2 matching over 8 bases. This CDR3 is built from 18 residues. Per the germline V gene, CDR1 is MNHNY and CDR2 is SVGAGI (reference sequence). Trimming at V came to 5 bases and at J to 4 bases, leaving 15 bases not matched to a gene. For the CDR3, the DNA is TGTGCCAGCAGTCCCGGGGGTAGCGGGACTTCGAGCACCGGGGAGCTGTTTTTT. Protein product: CASSPGGSGTSSTGELFF.

The rearrangement joins TRBV19 to TRBJ2-7; the D is unclear. The V gene lost 0 bases and the J gene lost 6 bases, with 18 bases spanning the gap. This CDR3 spans 16 amino acids. CDR1 is LNHDA and CDR2 is SQIVND in the germline V gene (reference sequence). This CDR3 is CASSIEKTSRVGEQYF. The CDR3 DNA follows: TGTGCCAGTAGTATAGAAAAGACGAGCCGGGTAGGCGAGCAGTACTTC. Together with reference TRBV19 and TRBJ2-7, the CDR3 gives the full variable domain: DGGITQSPKYLFRKEGQNVTLSCEQNLNHDAMYWYRQDPGQGLRLIYYSQIVNDFQKGDIAEGYSVSREKKESFPLTVTSAQKNPTAFYLCASSIEKTSRVGEQYFGPGTRLTVT.

The table lists this clone with a count of one. The chain recombines TRBV19 with TRBJ2-3, with D possibly TRBD2 on 6 matching bases. Per the germline V gene, CDR1 is LNHDA and CDR2 is SQIVND (reference sequence). The CDR3 extends over 12 amino acids. Trimming cost V 5 bases and J 6 bases, with 9 bases left between them. CDR3 sequence reads: CASSPRGDTQYF. DNA for the CDR3: TGTGCCAGTAGTCCCCGGGGGGATACGCAGTATTTT.

As DNA, the CDR3 is TGTGCCAGCAGCTCGGACAGGGGAGCTAACTATGGCTACACCTTC. Protein sequence: CASSSDRGANYGYTF. The chain has TRBV11-3 and TRBJ1-2, with 9 bases matching TRBD1. The length of the CDR3 is 15 residues. In germline, CDR1 is SGHNT, CDR2 YENEEA. The V and J ends lost 4 bases and 0 bases, in that order; junction bases with no gene match: 3.

Only one count was recorded for this clone. This chain connects TRBV7-2 to TRBJ1-3, with 9 bases matching TRBD1. Per germline, CDR1 SGHTA and CDR2 FQGNSA. J gave up 13 bases and V 5 bases, and 15 bases lay outside the gene matches. The CDR3 totals 15 residues. CDR3 sequence reads: CASSPRRNPDRGIYF. As DNA, the CDR3 is TGTGCCAGCAGCCCCCGACGGAACCCCGACAGGGGGATATATTTT.

The V gene is TRBV19, the J gene TRBJ2-4, with TRBD2 matching 7 bases. CDR3 length: 15 amino acids. V dropped 2 bases and J dropped 6; count of bases not matched to a gene: 7. Germline V CDR1 and CDR2: LNHDA, SQIVND (reference sequence). Here the CDR3 reads CASSISFREGNIQYF. The CDR3 region has the DNA TGTGCCAGTAGTATATCGTTCAGGGAGGGAAACATTCAGTACTTC.

V gene TRBV9 combines with J gene TRBJ1-2; 8 bases map to TRBD1. Losses at the gene ends were 3 bases for V and 7 bases for J; bases not matched to a gene: 11. This CDR3 has 15 amino acids. Germline lookup yields CDR1 SGDLS and CDR2 YYNGEE. The CDR3 DNA reads as TGTGCCAGCAGCGGGAACTCAGGCCAGGGGGCTGGCTACACCTTC. This codes for CASSGNSGQGAGYTF. Based on the CDR3 plus reference TRBV9 and TRBJ1-2, the full variable domain is DSGVTQTPKHLITATGQRVTLRCSPRSGDLSVYWYQQSLDQGLQFLIQYYNGEERAKGNILERFSAQQFPDLHSELNLSSLELGDSALYFCASSGNSGQGAGYTFGSGTRLTVV.

This clone was counted once. The CDR3: CASSLVGRRTDTQYF. CDR3 nucleotides: TGTGCCAGCAGCTTAGTGGGCAGGCGCACAGATACGCAGTATTTT. The chain has TRBV7-2 and TRBJ2-3; D is unclear. Germline CDR1 SGHTA, CDR2 FQGNSA. The CDR3 runs 15 residues. The V end lost 1 base, the J end lost 1 base, and 9 bases lay between the germline ends.

CDR3 nucleotides: TGTGCCAGCAGCTTGGGTCCCACAGGAAATTATGGCTACACCTTC. Residues: CASSLGPTGNYGYTF. The rearrangement uses TRBV5-6 and TRBJ1-2; possible D gene TRBD1, 5 bases. Germline CDR1 SGHDT, CDR2 YYEEEE. The CDR3 runs to 15 residues. V was pared by 0 bases and J by 5 bases, with 14 bases between.